These 14 T cell receptor beta chains share one sample of origin, sequenced in a study of blood T cells in healthy people across ages. The authors ran a second PCR of about 6 to 12 cycles using a sample-barcoded 5' primer and a J-beta primer mix. From the 5' RACE reads, TCRdb called clonotypes with MiXCR, one entry per CDR3 protein. This table has roughly 800,000 distinct CDR3 sequences, about three fifths appearing once. The sequencing sample was made of blood. These receptors were collected from a man in his thirties or forties in good health.

V is TRBV28 and J is TRBJ2-3; D gene uncertain. With 5 bases removed from V and 9 bases from J, the gap between germline ends came to 9 bases. There are 11 residues in the CDR3. Germline V CDR1 and CDR2: MDHEN, SYDVKM. Written as DNA, the CDR3 is TGTGCCAGCAGTGCTCTTGGGACGCAGTATTTT. Translation gives CASSALGTQYF. The variable domain in full, with the rest retrieved from reference TRBV28 and TRBJ2-3, is DVKVTQSSRYLVKRTGEKVFLECVQDMDHENMFWYRQDPGLGLRLIYFSYDVKMKEKGDIPEGYSVSREKKERFSLILESASTNQTSMYLCASSALGTQYFGPGTRLTVL.

V usage is TRBV7-2 and J usage is TRBJ2-3; D uncertain. Germline V CDR1 and CDR2: SGHTA, FQGNSA. The ends were cut back, 1 base at V and 4 bases at J, with 6 bases in the middle. The CDR3 is 13 amino acids. CDR3 loop: CASSLVIADTQYF. CDR3 coding DNA: TGTGCCAGCAGCTTAGTAATAGCAGATACGCAGTATTTT.

This clonotype came up once. CDR3 sequence reads: CASSLTVDRGPGYTF. CDR3 nucleotide sequence: TGCGCCAGCAGCTTAACTGTTGACAGGGGGCCTGGCTACACCTTC. The rearrangement joins TRBV5-1 to TRBJ1-2; TRBD1 matches at 10 bases. Germline CDR1 SGHRS, CDR2 YFSETQ. The CDR3 covers 15 residues. J gave up 7 bases and V 2 bases, and 8 bases lay outside the gene matches.

The sample holds many counts of this clonotype. J is TRBJ2-6 and V is TRBV20-1, with D hard to call. Germline values: CDR1 DFQATT, CDR2 SNEGSKA (reference sequence). V dropped 6 bases and J dropped 0 bases, with 6 bases sitting between them. The CDR3 spans 13 residues. CDR3 DNA sequence: TGCAGTGCCCCAACCTCTGGGGCCAACGTCCTGACTTTC. Translation: CSAPTSGANVLTF.

As for this clonotype: At one end, the junction sequence differs from germline, possibly due to a read error. V is TRBV28 and J is TRBJ2-3; D unclear. CDR1 and CDR2 (germline): MDHEN, SYDVKM. This CDR3 is built from 12 residues. The CDR3 protein is CASSYTPETQYF. As DNA, the CDR3 is TGTGCCAGCAGTTATACCCCAGAGACGCAGTATTTT.

In this sample, this clonotype turned up a few times. The chain is built from TRBV4-2 and TRBJ2-7; D possibly corresponds to TRBD1 (5 bases). The J call is in doubt because the DNA end fits TRBJ2-5 better. Germline V gene lookup returns CDR1 LGHNA and CDR2 YNFKEQ. This CDR3 region has 14 residues. CDR3: CASSQDGAEETQYF. CDR3 DNA: TGTGCCAGCAGCCAAGATGGGGCGGAAGAGACCCAGTACTTC.

The gene calls are TRBV29-1 and TRBJ2-7; D is uncertain. This CDR3 has 13 amino acids. The V gene lost 7 bases and the J gene lost 0 bases, with 13 bases spanning the gap. Germline CDR1 is SQVTM and CDR2 is ANQGSEA. The chain's CDR3 is CSAYTTFSYEQYF. In nucleotides, the CDR3 is TGCAGCGCCTACACGACATTCTCCTACGAGCAGTACTTC.

J is TRBJ2-1 and V is TRBV27; TRBD1 matches at 7 bases. V lost 3 bases and J lost 9; bases outside the gene matches: 8. This CDR3 is built from 14 residues. Germline-derived CDR1 and CDR2 are MNHEY and SMNVEV (reference sequence). The CDR3 bases are TGTGCCAGCAGTTTGACAGGGAAGTTTCCTGAGCAGTTCTTC. Amino acids: CASSLTGKFPEQFF.

This chain links TRBV10-3 with TRBJ1-1, with D possibly matching TRBD1 (6 bases). The germline V gene has CDR1 ENHRY and CDR2 SYGVKD. CDR3 size: 14 residues. Trimming took off 6 bases at V and 2 bases at J, with 13 bases between the two ends. The CDR3 here is CAIRDRTANTEAFF. For the CDR3, the DNA is TGTGCCATCAGGGATCGGACAGCCAACACTGAAGCTTTCTTT.

J is TRBJ2-4 and V is TRBV27; 7 bases map to TRBD1. The J call is in doubt because the DNA end fits TRBJ2-7 better. The germline V gene has CDR1 MNHEY and CDR2 SMNVEV (reference sequence). The CDR3 extends over 13 amino acids. Here the CDR3 reads CASLLQGAYEQYF. The CDR3, as DNA: TGTGCCAGCCTTCTGCAGGGGGCCTACGAGCAGTACTTC.

DNA of the CDR3: TGTGCCAGCAGCTTAGCTGGTGACAGTTATAATCAGCCCCAGCATTTT. It codes for CASSLAGDSYNQPQHF. The gene calls are TRBV7-2 and TRBJ1-5; D perhaps matches TRBD1 (5 bases). CDR1 and CDR2 (germline): SGHTA, FQGNSA. This CDR3 region has 16 residues. The V and J ends lost 0 bases and 4 bases respectively, with 13 bases between them.

J is TRBJ1-2 and V is TRBV2; D is uncertain. Germline assignment: CDR1 SNHLY and CDR2 FYNNEI. The V and J ends lost 8 bases and 7 bases respectively, with 17 bases between them. The CDR3 is 13 amino acids. The CDR3 DNA reads TGTGCCAGCTCCCCCGGGAGGGAAGGTGGCTACACCTTC. It yields the protein CASSPGREGGYTF.

This clonotype was observed a single time. One junction end disagrees with the germline gene, perhaps due to a read error. The V gene is TRBV20-1, the J gene TRBJ2-5, with 9 bases aligning to TRBD2. CDR3 length equals 13 residues. CDR1 is DFQATT, CDR2 SNEGSKA, per germline (reference sequence). Written as DNA, the CDR3 is TGCAGCGCTAGACCTAGCGGGGCAGAGACCCAGTACTTC. Residues: CSARPSGAETQYF.

The table lists this clonotype with a few counts. The germline gene is not matched at one end of the junction; a read error may be the cause. The rearrangement uses TRBV12-3 or TRBV12-4 and TRBJ2-7; D gene uncertain. There are 13 residues in the CDR3. CDR3 coding DNA: TGTGCCAGCAGCTTAGGGTCAGCCTACGAGCAGTACTTC. It is translated as CASSLGSAYEQYF.